The T cell receptor beta chain under discussion was sequenced for a study of blood T cell repertoires in COVID-19. Study context: The United States, Italy and Spain supplied acute and convalescent COVID-19 samples. In each case, the material was cDNA or gDNA derived from T cells, B-cell-depleted T cells, or PBMCs.

This clone is a singleton in its sample. Original processing notes: How many nucleated cells were present was estimated from reference gene primer amplification. Method: immunoSEQ multiplex PCR; TCRdb's copy keeps in-frame clones and lacks some. V and J calls and clone size are given by that table; D and trimming were obtained from the DNA. The sample consists of about 370,000 clones, 89% of them appearing once. Germline CDR1 and CDR2: WNHNN and SYGVQD (reference sequence). The CDR3 contains 13 residues. The V end was cut by 2 bases, the J end by 6 bases, with 10 bases between. Those enrolled in Seattle joined during active infection and were followed longitudinally afterward.

V usage is TRBV10-1 and J usage is TRBJ1-1; TRBD1 is a possible D gene (6 bases). This sequence originates from a woman in her thirties with COVID-19, enrolled during active disease. The sample was peripheral blood. CDR3 amino acids: CASSETGSAEAFF. In DNA, the CDR3 is TGCGCCAGCAGTGAGACAGGGAGTGCTGAAGCTTTCTTT.